This T cell receptor (beta chain) was recorded in a study of blood T cell repertoires in COVID-19. This CDR3 has 15 amino acids. Germline CDR1 reads KGHDR; CDR2 reads SFDVKD. V gave up 3 bases and J gave up 2 bases, with 13 bases separating them. Repertoires were generated with immunoSEQ multiplex PCR, while TCRdb's copy carries only in-frame clones and drops some. This sample carries some 130,000 clones, roughly 78% of them seen once, and the ten largest clones take approximately 4%. This clone was seen more than once but under ten times. The sequence was collected from a man aged 60-69 years with acute or convalescent COVID-19. V gene TRBV24-1 combines with J gene TRBJ2-7; weak D call: TRBD1 (5 bases). The sequenced material came from peripheral blood. The CDR3 spells CATSDGQQGTYEQYF. DNA of the CDR3: TGTGCCACCAGTGATGGGCAGCAGGGAACCTACGAGCAGTACTTC.